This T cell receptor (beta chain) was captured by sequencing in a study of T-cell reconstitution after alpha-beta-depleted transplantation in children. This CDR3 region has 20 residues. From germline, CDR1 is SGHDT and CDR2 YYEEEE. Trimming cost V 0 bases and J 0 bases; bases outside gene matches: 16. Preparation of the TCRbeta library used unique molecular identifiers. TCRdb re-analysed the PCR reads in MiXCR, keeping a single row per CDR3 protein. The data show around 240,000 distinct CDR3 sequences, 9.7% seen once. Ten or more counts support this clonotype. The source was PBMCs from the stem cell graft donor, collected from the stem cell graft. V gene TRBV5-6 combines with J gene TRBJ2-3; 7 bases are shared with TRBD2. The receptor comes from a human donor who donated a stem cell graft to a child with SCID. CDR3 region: CASSLVERGALDPSTDTQYF. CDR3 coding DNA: TGTGCCAGCAGCTTGGTGGAGCGGGGAGCACTAGACCCTAGCACAGATACGCAGTATTTT.